In its sample, the clone carrying this T cell receptor beta chain was seen a few times. Antigen specificity is unknown. The CDR3 sequence is 16 residues long. J lost 0 bases, V lost 2 bases, and 5 bases had no gene match. In germline, CDR1 is MNHEY, CDR2 SVGEGT. This sample was taken from a study of blood T cells in healthy people across ages. Findings and caveats of the study: Older age went with lower TCR beta diversity per million T cells, in a roughly linear way. Estimated diversity, derived from one million T cells, was regarded as an underestimate.

Isolation recovered at least 6.5 million PBMCs from every sample. Each sample provided at least 6 micrograms of extracted total RNA. Using a J-beta primer mix together with a sample-barcoded 5' primer, a second PCR was run for about 7 to 12 cycles. TCRdb redid the calling of the 5' RACE reads with MiXCR, one entry per CDR3 protein. Of around 710,000 distinct CDR3 sequences in the sample, around 46% were seen once. The chain employs TRBV6-2 or TRBV6-3 and TRBJ2-7, with TRBD1 matching over 9 bases. Material for sequencing was blood. The sequence was obtained from a woman aged 60-70 years in good health. Here the CDR3 reads CASSYSGTGYSYEQYF. DNA for the CDR3: TGTGCCAGCAGTTACAGCGGGACAGGGTACTCCTACGAGCAGTACTTC.